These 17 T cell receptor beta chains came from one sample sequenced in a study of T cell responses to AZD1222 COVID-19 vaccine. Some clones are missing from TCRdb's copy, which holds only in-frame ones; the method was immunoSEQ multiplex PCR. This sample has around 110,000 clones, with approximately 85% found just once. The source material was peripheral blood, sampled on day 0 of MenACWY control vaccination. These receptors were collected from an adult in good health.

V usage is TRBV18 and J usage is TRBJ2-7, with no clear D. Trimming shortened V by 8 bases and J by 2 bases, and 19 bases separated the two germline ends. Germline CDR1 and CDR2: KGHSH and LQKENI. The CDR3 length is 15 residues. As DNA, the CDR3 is TGTGCCAGCCCACGAGGAAGCCACACAGCCTACGAGCAGTACTTC. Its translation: CASPRGSHTAYEQYF.

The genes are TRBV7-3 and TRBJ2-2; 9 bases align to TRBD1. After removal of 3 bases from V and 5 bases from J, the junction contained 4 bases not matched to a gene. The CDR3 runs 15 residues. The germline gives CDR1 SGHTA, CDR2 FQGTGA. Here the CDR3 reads CASSFSGTGTGELFF. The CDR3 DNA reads TGTGCCAGCAGCTTCTCCGGGACAGGGACCGGGGAGCTGTTTTTT.

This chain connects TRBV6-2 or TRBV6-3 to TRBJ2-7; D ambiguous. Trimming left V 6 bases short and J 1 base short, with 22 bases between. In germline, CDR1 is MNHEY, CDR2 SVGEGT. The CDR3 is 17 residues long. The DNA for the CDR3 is TGTGCCAGCAGCTCCCTAAATGATGGTCCGTTTTCCTACGAGCAGTACTTC. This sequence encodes CASSSLNDGPFSYEQYF.

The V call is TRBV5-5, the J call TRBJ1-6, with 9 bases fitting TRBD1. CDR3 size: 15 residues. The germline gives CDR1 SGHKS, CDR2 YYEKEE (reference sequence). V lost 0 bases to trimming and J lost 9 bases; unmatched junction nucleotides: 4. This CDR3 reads CASSLGGQGASPLHF. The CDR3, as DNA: TGTGCCAGCAGCTTGGGGGGACAGGGTGCTTCACCCCTCCACTTT.

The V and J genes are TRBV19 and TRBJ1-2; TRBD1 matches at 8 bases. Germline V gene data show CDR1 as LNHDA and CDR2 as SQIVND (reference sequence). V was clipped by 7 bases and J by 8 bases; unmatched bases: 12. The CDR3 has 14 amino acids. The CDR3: CASKGSQGVKGYTF. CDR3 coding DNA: TGTGCCAGTAAAGGGTCACAGGGGGTAAAGGGCTACACCTTC.

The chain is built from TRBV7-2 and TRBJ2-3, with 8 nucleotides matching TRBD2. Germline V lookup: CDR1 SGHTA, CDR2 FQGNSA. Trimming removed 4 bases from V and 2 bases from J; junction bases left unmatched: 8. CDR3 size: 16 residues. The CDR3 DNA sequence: TGTGCCAGCAGCTCTATAGCGGGGTTCGTCACAGATACGCAGTATTTT. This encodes CASSSIAGFVTDTQYF.

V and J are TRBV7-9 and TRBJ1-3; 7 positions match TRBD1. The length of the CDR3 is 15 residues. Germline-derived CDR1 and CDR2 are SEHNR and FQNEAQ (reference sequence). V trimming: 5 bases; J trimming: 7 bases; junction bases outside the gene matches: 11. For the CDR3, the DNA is TGTGCCAGCAGCGTAGATCGGGACAGCTTCAACACCATATATTTT. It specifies CASSVDRDSFNTIYF.

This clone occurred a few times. The CDR3: CASSSSRGQPQHF. CDR3 nucleotides: TGTGCCAGTAGTAGCAGCAGGGGACAGCCCCAGCATTTT. This chain joins TRBV19 and TRBJ1-5; TRBD1 is a possible D gene (6 bases). Trimming removed 4 bases at V and 7 bases at J, with 11 bases between. CDR1 and CDR2 from the germline V gene are LNHDA and SQIVND (reference sequence). The length of the CDR3 is 13 residues. The full variable domain, completed using reference TRBV19 and TRBJ1-5, is DGGITQSPKYLFRKEGQNVTLSCEQNLNHDAMYWYRQDPGQGLRLIYYSQIVNDFQKGDIAEGYSVSREKKESFPLTVTSAQKNPTAFYLCASSSSRGQPQHFGDGTRLSIL.

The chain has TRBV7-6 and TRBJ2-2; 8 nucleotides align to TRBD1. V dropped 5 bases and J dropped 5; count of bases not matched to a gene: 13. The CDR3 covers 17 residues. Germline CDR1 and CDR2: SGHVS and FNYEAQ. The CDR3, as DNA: TGTGCCAGCAGCGGGTCAGGGGGCGCCTCGCGGACCGGGGAGCTGTTTTTT. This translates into CASSGSGGASRTGELFF.

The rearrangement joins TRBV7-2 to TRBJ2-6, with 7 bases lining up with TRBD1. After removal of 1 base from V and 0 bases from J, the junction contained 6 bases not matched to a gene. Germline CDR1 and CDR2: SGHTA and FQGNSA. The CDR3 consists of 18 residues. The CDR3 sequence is CASSLGQGRSSGANVLTF. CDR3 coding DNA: TGTGCCAGCAGCTTAGGACAGGGCCGCTCCTCTGGGGCCAACGTCCTGACTTTC.

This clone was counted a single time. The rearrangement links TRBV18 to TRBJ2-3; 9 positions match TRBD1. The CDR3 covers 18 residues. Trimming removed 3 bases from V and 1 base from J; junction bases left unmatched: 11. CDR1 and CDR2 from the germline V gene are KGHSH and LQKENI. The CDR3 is CASSPVPGQGSGTDTQYF. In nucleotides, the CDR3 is TGTGCCAGCTCACCCGTCCCGGGACAGGGATCGGGCACAGATACGCAGTATTTT. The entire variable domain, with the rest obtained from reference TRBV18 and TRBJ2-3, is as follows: NAGVMQNPRHLVRRRGQEARLRCSPMKGHSHVYWYRQLPEEGLKFMVYLQKENIIDESGMPKERFSAEFPKEGPSILRIQQVVRGDSAAYFCASSPVPGQGSGTDTQYFGPGTRLTVL.

The CDR3 DNA sequence: TGTGCCAGTAGGGCCGGGACGGAAAATTCACCCCTCCACTTT. This encodes CASRAGTENSPLHF. The genes are TRBV19 and TRBJ1-6; D possibly corresponds to TRBD1 (5 bases). The germline gives CDR1 LNHDA, CDR2 SQIVND (reference sequence). The CDR3 totals 14 residues. Trimming stripped 6 bases from V and 7 bases from J, with 13 bases between.

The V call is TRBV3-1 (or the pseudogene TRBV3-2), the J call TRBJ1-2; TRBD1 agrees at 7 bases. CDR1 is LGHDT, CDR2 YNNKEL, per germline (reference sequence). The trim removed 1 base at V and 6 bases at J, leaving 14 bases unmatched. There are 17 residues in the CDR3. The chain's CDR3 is CASSQGAGGDFENGYTF. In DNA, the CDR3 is TGTGCCAGCAGCCAAGGGGCAGGGGGGGATTTTGAGAATGGCTACACCTTC.

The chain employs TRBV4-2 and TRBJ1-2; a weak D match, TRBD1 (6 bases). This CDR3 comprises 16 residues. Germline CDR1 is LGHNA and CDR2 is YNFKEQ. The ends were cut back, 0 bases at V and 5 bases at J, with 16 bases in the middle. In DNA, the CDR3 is TGTGCCAGCAGCCAAGATAGGGGGGTGAGGGATTATGGCTACACCTTC. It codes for CASSQDRGVRDYGYTF.

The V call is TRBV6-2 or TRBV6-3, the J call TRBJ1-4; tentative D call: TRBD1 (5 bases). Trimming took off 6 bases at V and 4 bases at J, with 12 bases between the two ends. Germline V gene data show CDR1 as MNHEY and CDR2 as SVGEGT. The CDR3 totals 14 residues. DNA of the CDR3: TGTGCCAGCAGCCCCCAGGGACTTAATGAAAAACTGTTTTTT. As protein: CASSPQGLNEKLFF.

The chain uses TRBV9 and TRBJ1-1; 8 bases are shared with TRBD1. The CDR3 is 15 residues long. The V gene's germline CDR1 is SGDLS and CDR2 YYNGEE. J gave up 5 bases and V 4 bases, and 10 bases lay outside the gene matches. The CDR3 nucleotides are TGTGCCAGCAGCCTCCGGGACAGGTCTTCGACTGAAGCTTTCTTT. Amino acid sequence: CASSLRDRSSTEAFF.

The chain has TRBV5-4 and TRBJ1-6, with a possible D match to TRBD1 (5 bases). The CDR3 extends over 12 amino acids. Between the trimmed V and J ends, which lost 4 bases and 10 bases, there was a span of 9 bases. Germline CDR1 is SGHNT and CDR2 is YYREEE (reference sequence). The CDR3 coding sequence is TGTGCCAGCAGCCTGGACAAGTCACCCCTCCACTTT. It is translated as CASSLDKSPLHF.